One sample yielded the 29 T cell receptor beta chains listed below, sequenced in a study of cytotoxic CD8 clonotypes in ibrutinib-treated CLL. The repertoire was sequenced with immunoSEQ multiplex PCR; TCRdb's copy has only in-frame clones and lacks some. The data show roughly 150,000 clones, about 88% seen once. Material: PBMCs, obtained at disease progression, from a patient treated with ibrutinib. The origin of the receptors is a human donor with chronic lymphocytic leukemia.

The chain recombines TRBV6-6 with TRBJ2-7, with 8 nucleotides matching TRBD1. J lost 7 bases, V lost 5 bases, and 1 base had no gene match. Germline V CDR1 and CDR2: MNHNY, SVGAGI (reference sequence). The CDR3 is 11 amino acids. CDR3 in DNA: TGTGCCAGCAGTCAGGGGGCTGAGCAGTACTTC. Its translation: CASSQGAEQYF.

The rearrangement joins TRBV7-2 to TRBJ1-1; TRBD1 might be the D (6 bases). This CDR3 contains 13 residues. CDR1 and CDR2 from the germline V gene are SGHTA and FQGNSA. V dropped 6 bases and J dropped 0 bases, with 8 bases sitting between them. CDR3 in amino acids: CASRGQMNTEAFF. DNA for the CDR3: TGTGCCAGCAGAGGACAGATGAACACTGAAGCTTTCTTT.

The genes are TRBV5-3 and TRBJ1-1; tentatively, D is TRBD1 (5 bases). TRBV5-3 is placed among ORFs of uncertain function. The CDR3 runs to 15 residues. Between the trimmed V and J ends, which lost 2 bases and 1 base, there was a span of 12 bases. The CDR3 loop is CARSFRTRGNTEAFF. The CDR3, as DNA: TGTGCCAGAAGCTTTAGGACAAGGGGGAACACTGAAGCTTTCTTT.

The genes are TRBV27 and TRBJ2-1; TRBD1 is a possible D gene (6 bases). V lost 1 base and J 6 bases, leaving 31 bases between the germline ends. In germline, CDR1 is MNHEY, CDR2 SMNVEV (reference sequence). This CDR3 contains 21 residues. CDR3 coding DNA: TGTGCCAGCAGTTTATTTCTCGCGCGACCCGAAAGTAACAGGGTTGGCAATGAGCAGTTCTTC. This sequence encodes CASSLFLARPESNRVGNEQFF.

This clone has only one observation. At the DNA level, this CDR3 is encoded by other sequences in the same sample as well. The chain links TRBV28 to TRBJ1-1, with D unresolved. Looked up from germline, CDR1 is MDHEN and CDR2 is SYDVKM. Trimming shortened V by 2 bases and J by 3 bases, and 4 bases separated the two germline ends. The CDR3 is 12 amino acids. The CDR3 DNA follows: TGTGCCAGCAGTTTAACGTACACTGAAGCTTTCTTT. Translating gives CASSLTYTEAFF.

The rearrangement uses TRBV9 and TRBJ2-1; perhaps TRBD1 as D (6 bases). The ends were cut back, 6 bases at V and 7 bases at J, with 11 bases in the middle. Germline V gene lookup returns CDR1 SGDLS and CDR2 YYNGEE. The CDR3 is made up of 12 amino acids. The CDR3 protein is CASTFTGNEQFF. The CDR3 nucleotides read TGTGCCAGCACCTTTACAGGGAATGAGCAGTTCTTC.

The J gene is TRBJ2-3, the V gene TRBV27; perhaps TRBD2 as D (5 bases). The CDR3 length is 16 residues. Germline loops: CDR1 MNHEY, CDR2 SMNVEV (reference sequence). V dropped 5 bases and J dropped 0 bases, with 15 bases sitting between them. Here the CDR3 reads CASSPLGHTSTDTQYF. The CDR3 DNA sequence: TGTGCCAGCAGTCCACTAGGCCATACTAGCACAGATACGCAGTATTTT.

About this clone itself: One end of the junction is discordant with germline, which a read error may explain. This chain joins TRBV6-1 and TRBJ1-2; D unresolved. CDR1 MNHNS and CDR2 SASEGT come from the germline V gene. CDR3 length equals 11 residues. The CDR3 nucleotides are TGCAAGACAAACTCTAACTATGGCTACACCTTC. Translation gives CKTNSNYGYTF.

The rearrangement uses TRBV7-3 and TRBJ2-7; D ambiguous. Trimming removed 5 bases at V and 7 bases at J, with 15 bases between. CDR3 length: 13 amino acids. Germline assignment: CDR1 SGHTA and CDR2 FQGTGA. The CDR3 DNA reads as TGTGCCAGCAGCCCTCAGACTGGCCTGGAGCAGTACTTC. It specifies CASSPQTGLEQYF.

In this sample, this clone turned up once. This CDR3 is CASSPAGAQETQYF. The CDR3 DNA reads as TGTGCCAGCAGCCCGGCAGGCGCCCAAGAGACCCAGTACTTC. This sequence joins TRBV7-9 and TRBJ2-5, with D unresolved. Germline-derived CDR1 and CDR2 are SEHNR and FQNEAQ (reference sequence). V was pared by 5 bases and J by 1 base, with 11 bases between. This CDR3 has 14 amino acids.

This rearrangement joins TRBV29-1 to TRBJ1-4; tentatively, D is TRBD1 (5 bases). The V end lost 1 base, the J end lost 11 bases, and 20 bases lay between the germline ends. The CDR3 covers 15 residues. Germline lookup yields CDR1 SQVTM and CDR2 ANQGSEA. Written as DNA, the CDR3 is TGCAGCGTTGAAGGGGGCAAGAACTCGGCGAGGAAACTGTTTTTT. The encoded protein is CSVEGGKNSARKLFF.

This sequence joins TRBV9 and TRBJ1-2; 12 positions agree with TRBD1. V lost 3 bases to trimming and J lost 5 bases; unmatched junction nucleotides: 8. CDR1 SGDLS and CDR2 YYNGEE come from the germline V gene. The CDR3 length is 16 residues. The DNA of the CDR3 is TGTGCCAGCAGCGCGAGACCGGGACAGGGGGCATATGGCTACACCTTC. Protein: CASSARPGQGAYGYTF. The full variable domain, in which reference TRBV9 and TRBJ1-2 provide the parts outside the CDR3, is DSGVTQTPKHLITATGQRVTLRCSPRSGDLSVYWYQQSLDQGLQFLIQYYNGEERAKGNILERFSAQQFPDLHSELNLSSLELGDSALYFCASSARPGQGAYGYTFGSGTRLTVV.

The J gene is TRBJ2-4, the V gene TRBV7-8; D is possibly TRBD1 or TRBD2 (5 bases each). Per the germline V gene, CDR1 is SGHVS and CDR2 is FQNEAQ. This CDR3 has 17 amino acids. V lost 2 bases, J lost 2 bases, and 16 bases lay in between. The CDR3 region has the DNA TGTGCCAGCAGCTTACCTCTTGGGACCGATACCAAAAACATTCAGTACTTC. Its translation: CASSLPLGTDTKNIQYF.

The chain has TRBV29-1 and TRBJ2-3, with no clear D. From germline, CDR1 is SQVTM and CDR2 ANQGSEA. The V and J ends lost 5 bases and 0 bases respectively, with 9 bases between them. CDR3 size: 13 residues. CDR3 loop: CSVLAFSTDTQYF. DNA for the CDR3: TGCAGCGTTCTGGCGTTTAGCACAGATACGCAGTATTTT.

The rearrangement uses TRBV18 and TRBJ1-1; D gene uncertain. CDR3 size: 13 residues. CDR1 is KGHSH and CDR2 is LQKENI in the germline V gene. Trimming shortened V by 2 bases and J by 5 bases, and 9 bases separated the two germline ends. This chain's CDR3 is CASSPGGRTEAFF. The CDR3 DNA is TGTGCCAGCTCACCAGGAGGTCGGACTGAAGCTTTCTTT.

The V gene is TRBV6-6, the J gene TRBJ1-5; the D is unclear. This CDR3 is 14 amino acids long. The germline V and J ends were trimmed by 7 bases and 0 bases, with 10 bases remaining between them. Germline CDR1 MNHNY, CDR2 SVGAGI (reference sequence). The CDR3 DNA reads as TGTGCCAGCAACGAGGGCGGTAGCAATCAGCCCCAGCATTTT. Amino acid sequence: CASNEGGSNQPQHF.

This clone was seen once. The chain links TRBV20-1 to TRBJ1-1, with D unresolved. The germline V gene encodes CDR1 DFQATT and CDR2 SNEGSKA (reference sequence). The CDR3 extends over 11 amino acids. V was cut by 6 bases and J by 8 bases, with 13 bases left in between. In DNA form, the CDR3 reads TGCAGTGCCCGGATGGGCGCCGAAGCTTTCTTT. It encodes CSARMGAEAFF.

The genes are TRBV4-1 and TRBJ2-2, with unresolved D. CDR3 length equals 15 residues. V lost 4 bases, J lost 5 bases, and 14 bases lay in between. Per the germline V gene, CDR1 is MGHRA and CDR2 is YSYEKL. CDR3 region: CASSPYSRETGELFF. The CDR3 bases are TGCGCCAGCAGCCCCTATAGTAGGGAAACCGGGGAGCTGTTTTTT.

As DNA, the CDR3 is TGTGCCAGCAGCTTGGGACTAGCGGAAGCACAAGAGACCCAGTACTTC. It encodes CASSLGLAEAQETQYF. The genes are TRBV5-5 and TRBJ2-5, with 9 positions matching TRBD2. The CDR3 runs to 16 residues. Trimming took 0 bases from V and 2 from J; bases not matched to a gene: 5. The germline V gene encodes CDR1 SGHKS and CDR2 YYEKEE (reference sequence).

The chain uses TRBV19 and TRBJ1-2; D is unclear. The germline gives CDR1 LNHDA, CDR2 SQIVND (reference sequence). Trimming left V 2 bases short and J 3 bases short, with 10 bases between. The CDR3 sequence is 14 residues long. This chain's CDR3 is CASSILTEDYGYTF. CDR3 bases: TGTGCCAGTAGTATACTAACGGAAGACTATGGCTACACCTTC.

The rearrangement uses TRBV4-2 and TRBJ2-3, with a tentative D call TRBD2 (6 bases). The CDR3 loop spans 14 amino acids. Deletions cut 1 base from V and 4 bases from J, with 9 bases between. Germline V lookup: CDR1 LGHNA, CDR2 YNFKEQ. CDR3 amino acids: CASSQGDSSDTQYF. Written as DNA, the CDR3 is TGTGCCAGCAGCCAAGGGGACTCATCAGATACGCAGTATTTT.

The V call is TRBV19, the J call TRBJ1-5; 9 bases match TRBD1. The V gene end was trimmed by 6 bases and the J gene end by 5 bases; junction bases not matched to a gene: 2. This CDR3 has 13 residues. Germline CDR1 reads LNHDA; CDR2 reads SQIVND (reference sequence). CDR3 coding DNA: TGTGCCAGTAGCAGGGACAGGGATCAGCCCCAGCATTTT. It specifies CASSRDRDQPQHF.

This clone was seen once. V usage is TRBV6-1 and J usage is TRBJ2-3; maybe TRBD1 (5 bases). Germline V gene sequence: CDR1 MNHNS, CDR2 SASEGT. This CDR3 region has 13 residues. Deletions cut 3 bases from V and 8 bases from J, with 12 bases between. DNA for the CDR3: TGTGCCAGCAGTGAGTTGTGGGGCGGTACGCAGTATTTT. This translates into CASSELWGGTQYF.

The CDR3 loop reads CSVGAGPGTGYNEQFF. In DNA, the CDR3 is TGCAGCGTTGGGGCCGGTCCAGGGACAGGATACAATGAGCAGTTCTTC. The chain employs TRBV29-1 and TRBJ2-1; 8 positions agree with TRBD1. The trim removed 4 bases at V and 4 bases at J, leaving 12 bases unmatched. Germline values: CDR1 SQVTM, CDR2 ANQGSEA. The CDR3 is 16 amino acids.

This clone was found once. The gene calls are TRBV5-1 and TRBJ2-7; 11 nucleotides agree with TRBD2. After removal of 4 bases from V and 0 bases from J, the junction contained 9 bases not matched to a gene. Germline V gene data show CDR1 as SGHRS and CDR2 as YFSETQ. The CDR3 runs 17 residues. CDR3 residues: CASSREGLAASSYEQYF. The DNA of the CDR3 is TGCGCCAGCAGCCGGGAGGGACTAGCGGCAAGCTCCTACGAGCAGTACTTC.

Here the CDR3 reads CASSSRPGTGFRAGNTIYF. The CDR3 region has the DNA TGTGCCAGCAGTTCGCGTCCCGGGACAGGATTCCGGGCTGGAAACACCATATATTTT. J is TRBJ1-3 and V is TRBV28; 8 nucleotides line up with TRBD1. The CDR3 loop spans 19 amino acids. With V trimmed by 4 bases and J by 2 bases, 16 bases remained unmatched. The germline CDR1 and CDR2 sequences are MDHEN and SYDVKM.

The chain uses TRBV6-6 and TRBJ1-2; 9 bases line up with TRBD1. The CDR3 has 16 amino acids. Germline-derived CDR1 and CDR2 are MNHNY and SVGAGI (reference sequence). The ends lost 2 bases at V and 5 bases at J; junction bases unmatched: 9. For the CDR3, the DNA is TGTGCCAGCAGTTACCCCGGGACAGGGATGGGTTATGGCTACACCTTC. This gives the protein CASSYPGTGMGYGYTF.

The chain employs TRBV7-8 and TRBJ1-1; possible D gene TRBD1, 6 bases. Trimming shortened V by 1 base and J by 1 base, and 13 bases separated the two germline ends. This CDR3 has 16 amino acids. Germline V gene data show CDR1 as SGHVS and CDR2 as FQNEAQ. DNA for the CDR3: TGTGCCAGCAGCTTAGTCTTCTCGGACAGGAACACTGAAGCTTTCTTT. Its protein is CASSLVFSDRNTEAFF.

The chain employs TRBV9 and TRBJ1-2; 8 bases map to TRBD1. The CDR3 is made up of 15 amino acids. With 0 bases clipped from V and 2 bases from J, the junction kept 3 bases outside the gene matches. CDR1 is SGDLS, CDR2 YYNGEE, per germline. In nucleotides, the CDR3 is TGTGCCAGCAGCGTAGCGTCAGGGGGCAACTATGGCTACACCTTC. Encoded protein: CASSVASGGNYGYTF.